This is a list of T cell receptor beta chains from one sample in a study of T-cell reconstitution after alpha-beta-depleted transplantation in children. Using its own MiXCR run on the PCR reads, TCRdb lists one record per CDR3 protein. The sample has fewer than 550,000 distinct CDR3 sequences; about 10% are singletons. The specimen was PBMCs, collected before TCRalphabeta/CD19-depleted stem cell transplant. The receptors were sampled from a child aged 2 to 15 with inherited bone marrow failure, due to receive a stem cell transplant. Each CDR3 is given with its conserved first and last residue. The order of the fields is D gene, V gene, J gene, clone size, CDR3 protein, CDR3 DNA. A D gene is named only where the DNA matches it firmly. Some rows mark clone size as missing; the rest say once, few, many or name a class of expanded clone.

>TRBD2|TRBV5-5|TRBJ2-3|many
CASSRAGLAGEDTQYF
TGTGCCAGCAGCCGGGCGGGACTAGCGGGAGAAGATACGCAGTATTTT
>TRBD2|TRBV24-1|TRBJ2-2|many
CAASSAMGGSGTGELFF
TGTGCCGCGTCTAGCGCTATGGGCGGGAGTGGCACCGGGGAGCTGTTTTTT
>NA|TRBV20-1|TRBJ1-3|many
CSARGPYSGNTIYF
TGCAGTGCTAGAGGGCCATACTCTGGAAACACCATATATTTT
>TRBD2|TRBV20-1|TRBJ2-1|many
CSARDRRGGMDEQFF
TGCAGTGCTAGAGATCGGAGGGGAGGGATGGATGAGCAGTTCTTC
>TRBD2|TRBV20-1|TRBJ2-7|many
CSARDRDRLALYEQYF
TGCAGTGCTAGAGATAGGGATCGACTAGCCCTCTACGAGCAGTACTTC
>NA|TRBV27|TRBJ2-3|NA
CASIGSAGITDTQYF
TGTGCCAGCATCGGATCTGCGGGGATAACAGATACGCAGTATTTT
>NA|TRBV18|TRBJ1-6|NA
CASSPGEPQLGSPLHF
TGTGCCAGCTCACCAGGGGAACCTCAGTTGGGATCACCCCTCCACTTT
>TRBD1|TRBV24-1|TRBJ1-2|NA
CATSEDGTDYGYTF
TGTGCCACCAGTGAGGACGGGACAGACTATGGCTACACCTTC
>NA|TRBV20-1|TRBJ2-1|many
CSARDTVRPAYNEQFF
TGCAGTGCTAGAGATACCGTACGGCCGGCCTACAATGAGCAGTTCTTC
>TRBD2|TRBV7-8|TRBJ2-3|many
CASSPTSGEDTQYF
TGTGCCAGCAGCCCAACTAGCGGGGAAGATACGCAGTATTTT
>NA|TRBV10-3|TRBJ2-1|many
CAISETSYQGNEQFF
TGTGCCATCAGTGAGACCAGCTACCAAGGCAATGAGCAGTTCTTC
>NA|TRBV5-1|TRBJ2-3|many
CASSLLGTMDTQYF
TGCGCCAGCAGCTTACTCGGGACCATGGATACGCAGTATTTT
>NA|TRBV30|TRBJ1-2|NA
CALRDRTNYGYTF
TGTGCCTTAAGGGACCGTACTAACTATGGCTACACCTTC
>NA|TRBV4-1|TRBJ2-3|many
CASSQDSFTDTQYF
TGCGCCAGCAGCCAGGACAGTTTCACAGATACGCAGTATTTT
>NA|TRBV11-2|TRBJ2-6|many
CASSLEGSGANVLTF
TGTGCCAGCAGCTTAGAAGGCTCTGGGGCCAACGTCCTGACTTTC
>TRBD1|TRBV12-3/TRBV12-4|TRBJ2-3|many
CASSWGQRTDTQYF
TGTGCCAGCAGTTGGGGACAGCGCACAGATACGCAGTATTTT
>NA|TRBV5-1|TRBJ2-1|many
CASSKNQLVYEQFF
TGCGCCAGCAGCAAAAACCAACTAGTTTATGAGCAGTTCTTC
>NA|TRBV6-5|TRBJ2-2|many
CASSYARPTGFRMSGELFF
TGTGCCAGCAGTTACGCGAGGCCAACAGGGTTCCGGATGTCCGGGGAGCTGTTTTTT
>NA|TRBV5-1|TRBJ2-1|many
CASSLGGYNEQFF
TGCGCCAGCAGCTTGGGAGGGTACAATGAGCAGTTCTTC
>TRBD2|TRBV24-1|TRBJ2-3|many
CATSDPSPSGRAGDTQYF
TGTGCCACCAGTGATCCTTCCCCTAGCGGGAGGGCCGGGGATACGCAGTATTTT
>NA|TRBV19|TRBJ2-1|few
CASSIEGTWGAEYNEQFF
TGTGCCAGTAGTATAGAAGGAACCTGGGGGGCTGAGTACAATGAGCAGTTCTTC
>NA|TRBV1|TRBJ2-7|NA
CTSSQVACSGRPSVHEQYF
TGCACCAGCAGCCAGGTCGCATGTAGCGGGAGGCCCAGCGTCCACGAGCAGTACTTC